Reported below is one T cell receptor beta chain. Its antigen remains unidentified. Being one base from a much bigger clone, this may be a read error. TCRdb re-derived calls from the RT-PCR reads in MiXCR, one entry per CDR3 protein. The sample has approximately 530,000 distinct CDR3 sequences; less than 8% are singletons. This sample is part of a study of response to subunit inactivated influenza vaccine. Study-wide points: Seasonal influenza vaccination, on each occasion, was suggested by the authors to recruit few new T cells.

Source: PBMCs from blood, taken around 25 months after vaccination. This clonotype was obtained from a man aged 45 to 70 who received an inactivated influenza vaccine.

CDR3 protein: CASSEGGTNVKLFF. The CDR3 region has the DNA TGTGCCAGCAGCGAAGGGGGGACTAATGTAAAACTGTTTTTT. This rearrangement joins TRBV9 to TRBJ1-4, with D perhaps matching TRBD1 (6 bases). Germline assignment: CDR1 SGDLS and CDR2 YYNGEE. The length of the CDR3 is 14 residues.